The 13 T cell receptor beta chains reported below all come from one sample, sequenced in a study of sequential checkpoint blockade in melanoma (dated by TCRdb to 2018 to 2020). The library was generated by the immunoSEQ multiplex PCR assay. What TCRdb holds here is the immuneACCESS table cut down to in-frame rearrangements. Part of the clones is not present; checked against another copy, under half of the missing clones reflect an unresolved V gene, and the others are unexplained. In all, the sample holds about 5,100 clones, and 30% to 35% of those were seen once. The ten largest clones take up 11% of the sample. Reading the label with the study, this specimen's treatment or condition is: randomized to nivolumab then ipilimumab (arm A) or the reverse (arm B). The sample consisted of tumor tissue (inferred from file names), taken from a patient given nivolumab and ipilimumab in sequence. These receptors were obtained from a human donor with melanoma.

The V and J genes are TRBV6-8 and TRBJ2-1; the match to TRBD2 covers 10 bases. The trim removed 0 bases at V and 5 bases at J, leaving 4 bases unmatched. The CDR3 extends over 16 amino acids. Germline CDR1 is MNHGY and CDR2 is SAAAGT. CDR3 in amino acids: CASSYSVAGGHNEQFF. Here the CDR3 DNA reads TGTGCCAGCAGTTACTCCGTAGCGGGGGGCCACAATGAGCAGTTCTTC.

This clone was seen a few times. This chain connects TRBV15 to TRBJ1-1, with D perhaps TRBD1 (6 bases). Germline V gives CDR1 LNHNV, CDR2 YYDKDF (reference sequence). V lost 3 bases to trimming and J lost 0 bases, with 14 bases between them. The CDR3 is made up of 16 amino acids. In DNA, the CDR3 is TGTGCCACCAGCAGGGAACTCGGGACATTGAACACTGAAGCTTTCTTT. This translates into CATSRELGTLNTEAFF.

V gene TRBV15 combines with J gene TRBJ2-5; no definite D call. Germline assignment: CDR1 LNHNV and CDR2 YYDKDF (reference sequence). The CDR3 contains 14 residues. V gave up 2 bases and J gave up 5 bases, with 12 bases separating them. The CDR3 sequence is CATSRSRDRETQYF. In DNA form, the CDR3 reads TGTGCCACCAGCAGATCAAGGGATCGGGAGACCCAGTACTTC.

Only a few counts were recorded for this clone. This sequence joins TRBV7-5 and TRBJ1-1. TRBV7-5 counts as a pseudogene. This CDR3 has 15 residues. Here the CDR3 DNA reads TGTGCCAGCAGTTCGCCGTTTATGGGGGGCACTGAAGCTTTCTTT. Residues: CASSSPFMGGTEAFF.

This clone was seen a few times. The V call is TRBV6-1, the J call TRBJ1-5, with no clear D. The V gene's germline CDR1 is MNHNS and CDR2 SASEGT. This CDR3 comprises 14 residues. V shed 0 bases and J shed 5 bases, with 8 bases lying between them. Here the CDR3 DNA reads TGTGCCAGCAGTGAAGCCGTCCGGTATCAGCCCCAGCATTTT. Translating gives CASSEAVRYQPQHF.

This clone was seen only a few times. The rearrangement links TRBV6-1 to TRBJ1-4; a possible D gene is TRBD1 (5 bases). CDR1 MNHNS and CDR2 SASEGT come from the germline V gene. The CDR3 runs to 15 residues. Trimming took off 1 base at V and 6 bases at J, with 12 bases between the two ends. The CDR3 DNA sequence: TGTGCCAGCAGTGAAGTTGCAGGGAGGGATGAAAAACTGTTTTTT. This codes for CASSEVAGRDEKLFF.

This clone came up a few times. The chain employs TRBV28 and TRBJ2-7; D is undetermined. The CDR3 consists of 15 residues. V gave up 4 bases and J gave up 0 bases, with 13 bases separating them. Per germline, CDR1 MDHEN and CDR2 SYDVKM. The CDR3 loop reads CASSSPPRSSYEQYF. Here the CDR3 DNA reads TGTGCCAGCAGTTCTCCCCCCCGAAGCTCCTACGAGCAGTACTTC.

The V call is TRBV19, the J call TRBJ1-3; D gene uncertain. The CDR3 has 13 amino acids. With 2 bases removed from V and 5 bases from J, the gap between germline ends came to 7 bases. Germline V gene sequence: CDR1 LNHDA, CDR2 SQIVND (reference sequence). CDR3 sequence: CASSIRRRNTIYF. The CDR3 coding sequence is TGTGCCAGTAGTATAAGGAGGAGAAACACCATATATTTT. Full variable domain (remainder filled in from reference TRBV19 and TRBJ1-3): DGGITQSPKYLFRKEGQNVTLSCEQNLNHDAMYWYRQDPGQGLRLIYYSQIVNDFQKGDIAEGYSVSREKKESFPLTVTSAQKNPTAFYLCASSIRRRNTIYFGEGSWLTVV.

The chain recombines TRBV9 with TRBJ2-7; 9 bases are a match to TRBD1. The CDR3 totals 16 residues. Trimming at V came to 2 bases and at J to 2 bases, leaving 8 bases not matched to a gene. Looked up from germline, CDR1 is SGDLS and CDR2 is YYNGEE. CDR3 in DNA: TGTGCCAGCAGCGTCGCCGGGACAGGGACCGCCTACGAGCAGTACTTC. As protein: CASSVAGTGTAYEQYF.

This chain uses TRBV19 with TRBJ1-1; the D gene is possibly TRBD1 (5 bases). V lost 2 bases, J lost 1 base, and 14 bases lay in between. There are 16 residues in the CDR3. CDR1 and CDR2 (germline): LNHDA, SQIVND (reference sequence). The CDR3 loop is CASSIIGAGANTEAFF. DNA of the CDR3: TGTGCCAGTAGTATAATTGGGGCTGGAGCGAACACTGAAGCTTTCTTT.

This clone showed up just a few times. The chain links TRBV11-3 to TRBJ2-1, with 9 bases that match TRBD1. Germline assignment: CDR1 SGHNT and CDR2 YENEEA. Trimming at V came to 5 bases and at J to 4 bases, leaving 3 bases not matched to a gene. The CDR3 extends over 14 amino acids. CDR3 residues: CASSPGTGYNEQFF. The CDR3 DNA reads as TGTGCCAGCAGCCCAGGGACAGGGTACAATGAGCAGTTCTTC.

This clone was seen only a few times. The V gene is TRBV6-8, the J gene TRBJ1-2; D remains ambiguous. The ends were cut back, 5 bases at V and 3 bases at J, with 22 bases in the middle. The germline V gene encodes CDR1 MNHGY and CDR2 SAAAGT. The CDR3 totals 17 residues. The CDR3 nucleotides read TGTGCCAGCAGTGATTGCAGTTTTCGGAACGTCGACTATGGCTACACCTTC. This sequence encodes CASSDCSFRNVDYGYTF.

This clone was seen a few times. The rearrangement links TRBV28 to TRBJ2-6; 7 positions match TRBD1. This CDR3 is 16 amino acids long. Germline values: CDR1 MDHEN, CDR2 SYDVKM. V was pared by 7 bases and J by 0 bases, with 6 bases of the junction left unmatched. In DNA, the CDR3 is TGTGCCAGCACCCCAAGGGGGCCCTCTGGGGCCAACGTCCTGACTTTC. Translation: CASTPRGPSGANVLTF.